Sequencing of this T cell receptor beta chain was carried out in a study of cytomegalovirus exposure and HLA in healthy donors. Study outcomes and limitations: V- and J-gene trimming in TCR beta was tied to a missense DCLRE1C variant by an analysis performed later. Associated with cytomegalovirus, according to the listing, were 150 to 200 TCR beta chains. When the data were analyzed later, several of the most significant clusters appeared to be linked to common viral pathogens. Upon later analysis, TCR association rates were observed to vary by HLA locus, being highest for DRB1 and lowest for HLA-C.

Comment on this clone: The antigen remains undetermined.

Germline-derived CDR1 and CDR2 are SGHAT and FQNNGV. This CDR3 is built from 18 residues. Losses at the gene ends were 5 bases for V and 1 base for J; bases not matched to a gene: 14. PCR was performed using 60 Vbeta and 13 Jbeta primers. Libraries were prepared by immunoSEQ multiplex PCR; TCRdb keeps only in-frame clonotypes and omits some of them. The table lists about 140,000 clones, around 81% of them singletons. The sequence was collected from a male donor in good health and CMV-seronegative. The chain joins TRBV11-2 to TRBJ1-2, with 9 bases identical to TRBD1. Source material: PBMCs. CDR3 amino acids: CASSPFRQQGAINYGYTF. For the CDR3, the DNA is TGTGCCAGCAGCCCTTTTAGGCAACAGGGGGCCATTAACTATGGCTACACCTTC.